One sample yielded the 21 T cell receptor beta chains listed below, sequenced in a study of T cell responses to AZD1222 COVID-19 vaccine. Here immunoSEQ multiplex PCR was the method, and the copy in TCRdb shows in-frame clones only, minus some. The sample holds 130,000 to 150,000 clones, around nine tenths seen once. Sequences were derived from peripheral blood, sampled on day 0 of AZD1222 vaccination. Receptors were obtained from an adult in good health.

The V gene is TRBV6-1, the J gene TRBJ1-1; D gene uncertain. The CDR3 has 17 amino acids. Between the trimmed V and J ends, which lost 0 bases and 1 base, there was a span of 15 bases. CDR1 MNHNS and CDR2 SASEGT come from the germline V gene. The CDR3 reads CASSEARQPGSNTEAFF. The CDR3 region has the DNA TGTGCCAGCAGTGAAGCACGTCAACCCGGGTCGAACACTGAAGCTTTCTTT.

The chain joins TRBV18 to TRBJ1-2; 9 bases match TRBD1. From germline, CDR1 is KGHSH and CDR2 LQKENI. The CDR3 consists of 14 residues. J gave up 1 base and V 5 bases, and 2 bases lay outside the gene matches. The CDR3 DNA reads TGTGCCAGCTCAACAGGGGGCGTTAACTATGGCTACACCTTC. It translates to CASSTGGVNYGYTF.

This clone showed up just a few times. The J gene is TRBJ1-6, the V gene TRBV27; D gene unclear. The length of the CDR3 is 14 residues. V dropped 4 bases and J dropped 6 bases, with 10 bases sitting between them. Per germline, CDR1 MNHEY and CDR2 SMNVEV (reference sequence). CDR3 protein: CASSSLPFNSPLHF. CDR3 DNA: TGTGCCAGCAGTTCTCTACCTTTTAATTCACCCCTCCACTTT.

The chain combines TRBV7-2 with TRBJ1-2; 9 bases align to TRBD1. Germline assignment: CDR1 SGHTA and CDR2 FQGNSA. CDR3 length: 15 residues. V dropped 2 bases and J dropped 4; count of bases not matched to a gene: 5. The CDR3 bases are TGTGCCAGCAGCTTACCGGGACAGGGCTTCTATGGCTACACCTTC. Its protein is CASSLPGQGFYGYTF.

This chain uses TRBV10-2 with TRBJ2-1; D is possibly TRBD1 (6 bases). Germline V lookup: CDR1 WSHSY, CDR2 SAAADI. The ends were cut back, 0 bases at V and 8 bases at J, with 11 bases in the middle. The length of the CDR3 is 14 residues. The CDR3 DNA reads as TGCGCCAGCAGTGAGTCGTGGGGGCCCTATGAGCAGTTCTTC. This codes for CASSESWGPYEQFF.

The J gene is TRBJ2-7, the V gene TRBV6-5; D is tentatively TRBD1 or TRBD2 (5 bases each). The CDR3 loop spans 15 amino acids. Germline-derived CDR1 and CDR2 are MNHEY and SVGAGI. Trimming cost V 5 bases and J 4 bases, with 18 bases left between them. CDR3 sequence: CASSQIGTPIYEQYF. The CDR3 DNA follows: TGTGCCAGCAGTCAGATCGGGACCCCTATATACGAGCAGTACTTC.

The chain recombines TRBV7-9 with TRBJ1-3; the match to TRBD1 covers 9 bases. V shed 3 bases and J 2 bases; nucleotides not matched to a gene: 5. Per the germline V gene, CDR1 is SEHNR and CDR2 is FQNEAQ (reference sequence). The CDR3 sequence is 16 residues long. CDR3: CASSFGTGITGNTIYF. Here the CDR3 DNA reads TGTGCCAGCAGCTTCGGGACAGGGATTACTGGAAACACCATATATTTT.

V gene TRBV6-5 combines with J gene TRBJ1-1; a possible D gene is TRBD1 (5 bases). V dropped 8 bases and J dropped 4 bases, with 8 bases sitting between them. The germline V gene has CDR1 MNHEY and CDR2 SVGAGI. The CDR3 runs 11 residues. CDR3 sequence (DNA): TGTGCCAGCCGGGGCATCACTGAAGCTTTCTTT. Protein product: CASRGITEAFF.

The DNA of the CDR3 is TGTGCCAGCAGCAGCCTCGGGTTGGGGGGCAACTATGGCTACACCTTC. Its protein is CASSSLGLGGNYGYTF. The rearrangement uses TRBV9 and TRBJ1-2, with D possibly being TRBD1 (6 bases). Germline lookup yields CDR1 SGDLS and CDR2 YYNGEE. Trimming cost V 4 bases and J 2 bases, with 18 bases left between them. This CDR3 is built from 16 residues.

The V gene is TRBV29-1, the J gene TRBJ2-1, with a weak D call TRBD1 (7 bases). Trimming pared 4 bases from V and 2 bases from J, leaving 24 bases between. CDR1 and CDR2 (germline): SQVTM, ANQGSEA. CDR3 length equals 18 residues. The CDR3 region has the DNA TGCAGCGTTGGAAATACAGGGGAGGAAAGTCGGACCTACAATGAGCAGTTCTTC. Residues: CSVGNTGEESRTYNEQFF.

The chain is built from TRBV7-9 and TRBJ2-7; no clear D. The germline V gene has CDR1 SEHNR and CDR2 FQNEAQ (reference sequence). V was pared by 0 bases and J by 0 bases, with 6 bases between. CDR3 length equals 14 residues. The CDR3 spells CASSLAAISYEQYF. The CDR3 region has the DNA TGTGCCAGCAGCTTAGCGGCCATCTCCTACGAGCAGTACTTC.

The chain combines TRBV9 with TRBJ2-7; D tentatively reads TRBD1 or TRBD2 (6 bases each). Trimming pared 5 bases from V and 7 bases from J, leaving 22 bases between. Germline V gives CDR1 SGDLS, CDR2 YYNGEE. This CDR3 is 15 amino acids long. CDR3 bases: TGTGCCAGCAGTAACTCGGGGCGGGATGACAGGGAGCAGTACTTC. Translating gives CASSNSGRDDREQYF.

This clone was seen only a few times. The chain links TRBV9 to TRBJ2-7; TRBD1 or TRBD2 may be the D gene (5 bases each). The CDR3 loop spans 15 amino acids. The germline V gene encodes CDR1 SGDLS and CDR2 YYNGEE. Trimming stripped 3 bases from V and 2 bases from J, with 15 bases between. The CDR3 loop reads CASSGGLAVAYEQYF. CDR3 coding DNA: TGTGCCAGCAGCGGGGGGTTGGCGGTCGCCTACGAGCAGTACTTC.

The rearrangement joins TRBV5-5 to TRBJ2-7; 11 positions match TRBD1. This CDR3 spans 15 amino acids. The V gene end was trimmed by 5 bases and the J gene end by 1 base; junction bases not matched to a gene: 5. Germline lookup yields CDR1 SGHKS and CDR2 YYEKEE (reference sequence). The CDR3 here is CASSKGQGGSYEQYF. In DNA form, the CDR3 reads TGTGCCAGCAGTAAGGGACAGGGGGGATCCTACGAGCAGTACTTC.

The gene calls are TRBV19 and TRBJ1-4; D possibly corresponds to TRBD1 (5 bases). This CDR3 spans 14 amino acids. CDR1 and CDR2 from the germline V gene are LNHDA and SQIVND (reference sequence). V gave up 2 bases and J gave up 7 bases, with 11 bases separating them. In DNA, the CDR3 is TGTGCCAGTAGTATATCAGGGAATAGTGAAAAACTGTTTTTT. Translation: CASSISGNSEKLFF.

This chain joins TRBV11-3 and TRBJ2-7, with 10 bases that match TRBD1. The CDR3 consists of 13 residues. The germline CDR1 and CDR2 sequences are SGHNT and YENEEA. The V gene end was trimmed by 4 bases and the J gene end by 5 bases; junction bases not matched to a gene: 2. In DNA, the CDR3 is TGTGCCAGCAGCTGGGGGACAGGGGACGAGCAGTACTTC. Amino acid sequence: CASSWGTGDEQYF.

The V call is TRBV30, the J call TRBJ1-3; D is unresolved. The length of the CDR3 is 12 residues. Germline lookup yields CDR1 GTSNPN and CDR2 SVGIG (reference sequence). With 3 bases removed from V and 10 bases from J, the gap between germline ends came to 13 bases. The CDR3 DNA is TGTGCCTGGAGCCGGGCCGGAGGTACCATATATTTT. This translates into CAWSRAGGTIYF.

V usage is TRBV28 and J usage is TRBJ1-6; a weak D match, TRBD1 (5 bases). CDR3 length: 15 amino acids. Trimming pared 6 bases from V and 9 bases from J, leaving 18 bases between. From germline, CDR1 is MDHEN and CDR2 SYDVKM. This chain's CDR3 is CASSVREGISSPLHF. The CDR3 DNA sequence: TGTGCCAGCAGCGTAAGGGAGGGGATATCTTCACCCCTCCACTTT. Complete variable domain (other parts from reference TRBV28 and TRBJ1-6): DVKVTQSSRYLVKRTGEKVFLECVQDMDHENMFWYRQDPGLGLRLIYFSYDVKMKEKGDIPEGYSVSREKKERFSLILESASTNQTSMYLCASSVREGISSPLHFGNGTRLTVT.

J is TRBJ2-5 and V is TRBV5-4; a weak D match, TRBD2 (5 bases). Germline values: CDR1 SGHNT, CDR2 YYREEE (reference sequence). The CDR3 length is 15 residues. V gave up 4 bases and J gave up 0 bases, with 13 bases separating them. DNA for the CDR3: TGTGCCAGCAGCCCGTCGGGGTTGTACCAAGAGACCCAGTACTTC. It specifies CASSPSGLYQETQYF.

V gene TRBV7-2 combines with J gene TRBJ2-5, with D maybe TRBD2 (6 bases). CDR1 is SGHTA, CDR2 FQGNSA, per germline. V lost 5 bases to trimming and J lost 7 bases, with 17 bases between them. The CDR3 covers 14 residues. The DNA of the CDR3 is TGTGCCAGCAGCCCTCGGGACTCCCTAGGGACCCAGTACTTC. Its translation is CASSPRDSLGTQYF.

Only one count was recorded for this clone. This rearrangement joins TRBV3-1 (or the pseudogene TRBV3-2) to TRBJ1-3; D may be TRBD1 (6 bases). This CDR3 is 16 amino acids long. Germline values: CDR1 LGHDT, CDR2 YNNKEL (reference sequence). V lost 2 bases, J lost 4 bases, and 15 bases lay in between. As DNA, the CDR3 is TGTGCCAGCAGCCAACGTACAGGGCTCGGAGGAAACACCATATATTTT. Its translation is CASSQRTGLGGNTIYF.